The T cell receptor (beta chain) described here comes from a study of shared clonotypes between healthy human individuals (dated by TCRdb to the early 2020s). Background on the whole study: The cohort included a few men and a couple of women between 18 and 49 years of age. To estimate repertoire size and how much clonotypes are shared between individuals, the study performed deep sequencing of blood TCR repertoires from a few healthy adults. To increase sequencing depth and limit assay-specific biases, TCR repertoire library preparation and sequencing were carried out by different laboratories using diverse techniques. Between about 0.8 and 8.9 billion PBMCs per donor were obtained by leukapheresis.

About this clone: The antigen it recognizes is unknown. No base quality values were provided; no much bigger clone lies one nucleotide off.

The donors were healthy, HIV-negative adults who had no recently reported acute infections or vaccinations. Only Caucasian adults living in Nashville, Tennessee, USA were represented among the donors. For unsorted samples, 75 million to 90 million PBMCs were counted and genomic DNA was extracted with the QIAamp DNA Blood Mini kit. Blood was obtained by leukapheresis, after which PBMCs were separated by Ficoll-Histopaque density gradient centrifugation and cryopreserved in liquid nitrogen vapor phase. What the authors observed across the whole study: Sampling was restricted to blood, and TCR repertoires in tissue are likely to differ from TCR repertoires in blood. Based on pairwise subsampling, the degree of clonotype sharing among donors was expected to be affected by sequencing depth. The small number of donors limited the genetic and exposure-history diversity represented.

Using the deep immunoSEQ assay, multiplex PCR amplified TCR CDR3 regions from genomic DNA. Extracted genomic DNA from each cell subset was distributed evenly across all wells of several immunoSEQ 96-well plates, and each plate was treated as a replicate. For unsorted PBMC, each replicate PCR was loaded with 300 to 350 ng genomic DNA, equivalent to about 30,000 T cell genomes. Genomic DNA from unsorted PBMC was sequenced over ten immunoSEQ deep assay plates. The purified libraries were quantified using a Qubit 3.0 fluorometer, sized with a Bioanalyzer 2100, and then quantified again using the KAPA Library Quantification kit. Every immunoSEQ 96-well plate was sequenced on a dedicated single-read 150-cycle Illumina NextSeq 550 flow cell. Per the authors' processing: Because the immunoSEQ output included only junctional sequences and no quality scores, the filtering could not be the same as the filtering used for full-length reads. Sequences were annotated with PyIR, a Python wrapper for IgBLAST v1.9, using IMGT germline references to assign V/J genes and CDR3. Any read was removed if the V/J assignment was weak (E-value above 1e-6), the CDR3 was missing, or the read contained stop codons, out-of-frame junctions, or ambiguous translated residues. A V3J clonotype was defined by an identical inferred V gene, J gene, and CDR3 amino acid sequence. To compute the percentage overlap between repertoires, the number of shared unique clonotypes was divided by the size of the smaller repertoire. RTK rarefaction, the Chao1 estimator, and Recon v2.1 estimates of unobserved clonotypes were used to assess repertoire richness. TCRdb stores this immuneACCESS table with in-frame sequences only. Part of the clones is absent; in the studies checked, under half of the shortfall reflects unresolved V genes, and no reason is known for the rest. For V, J and clone size, that table is used; D and trimming come from the DNA. The sample includes about 480,000 clones, with roughly 85% observed a single time. The ten largest make up roughly an eighth of the sample.

The CDR3 has 15 amino acids, counting the end cysteine and phenylalanine. Only the CDR3 DNA is retained, 45 bases long and in frame from the first base. V is clipped by 1 base and J by 0 bases, and the sequence between their germline boundaries is 9 bases long. Reading the germline V gene gives CDR1 KGHSH and CDR2 LQKENI. The TCR was taken from a woman aged 40 to 55 in good health. Some clones in this sample may be carry-over from other donors' samples. Sequencing used PBMCs. The V and J segments used are TRBV18 and TRBJ1-1; confidence is insufficient to name the D gene. This receptor has the CDR3 CASSPQGWMNTEAFF. The nucleotide sequence is TGTGCCAGCTCACCACAGGGCTGGATGAACACTGAAGCTTTCTTT. Outside the CDR3, residues come from the reference TRBV18 and TRBJ1-1 proteins, so the full variable domain is: NAGVMQNPRHLVRRRGQEARLRCSPMKGHSHVYWYRQLPEEGLKFMVYLQKENIIDESGMPKERFSAEFPKEGPSILRIQQVVRGDSAAYFCASSPQGWMNTEAFFGQGTRLTVV.